These T cell receptor beta chains were read from a single sample in a study of blood T cell repertoires in COVID-19. The data were produced by immunoSEQ multiplex PCR, yet TCRdb's version contains in-frame clones alone and is incomplete. The repertoire holds some 160,000 clones, with 85% as singletons. Sequenced: peripheral blood. The source of these receptors is a woman older than 75 with COVID-19, enrolled during active disease. Both conserved end residues are part of each CDR3. A clone size is listed for some rows: how often the clone was seen (once, few, many), or a class if it is expanded.

v_call	j_call	clone_size	cdr3_aa
TRBV4-1	TRBJ2-6	.	CASSMTGAGANVLTF
TRBV11-2	TRBJ1-3	.	CASRMRRSGNTIYF
TRBV18	TRBJ2-7	.	CASSPSGSEQYF
TRBV3-1/TRBV3-2	TRBJ1-3	.	CASSQPGGLGNTIYF
TRBV3-1/TRBV3-2	TRBJ2-7	.	CASSQAPAGTSGIIVYEQYF
TRBV13	TRBJ1-6	.	CASSSMSTNAPLHF
TRBV7-6	TRBJ2-3	.	CASSLAPSLPDTQYF
TRBV9	TRBJ2-7	.	CASSVGVQGKDEQYF
TRBV18	TRBJ2-1	once	CASSQSGFLYNEQFF
TRBV9	TRBJ1-1	.	CASSGGGDLNTEAFF
TRBV11-2	TRBJ2-2	.	CASSSVAGGTGELFF
TRBV28	TRBJ1-4	.	CASSLPDSRNEKLFF
TRBV9	TRBJ2-5	.	CASSGTGGGTQYF
TRBV5-1	TRBJ2-1	.	CASSLDTSGGLSEQFF
TRBV5-4	TRBJ2-6	.	CASSWRTASGANVLTF
TRBV7-2	TRBJ1-2	.	CASSSRNTYGYTF
TRBV9	TRBJ1-1	.	CASSPDSWATEAFF
TRBV11-2	TRBJ1-1	.	CASSLVGGGLTEAFF
TRBV3-1/TRBV3-2	TRBJ1-3	.	CASSQQGRNTIYF
TRBV6-4	TRBJ1-1	.	CASRARAGGVDTEAFF
TRBV9	TRBJ1-3	.	CASSVEAGVGNTIYF
TRBV3-1/TRBV3-2	TRBJ1-6	.	CASSLRDKNSPLHF